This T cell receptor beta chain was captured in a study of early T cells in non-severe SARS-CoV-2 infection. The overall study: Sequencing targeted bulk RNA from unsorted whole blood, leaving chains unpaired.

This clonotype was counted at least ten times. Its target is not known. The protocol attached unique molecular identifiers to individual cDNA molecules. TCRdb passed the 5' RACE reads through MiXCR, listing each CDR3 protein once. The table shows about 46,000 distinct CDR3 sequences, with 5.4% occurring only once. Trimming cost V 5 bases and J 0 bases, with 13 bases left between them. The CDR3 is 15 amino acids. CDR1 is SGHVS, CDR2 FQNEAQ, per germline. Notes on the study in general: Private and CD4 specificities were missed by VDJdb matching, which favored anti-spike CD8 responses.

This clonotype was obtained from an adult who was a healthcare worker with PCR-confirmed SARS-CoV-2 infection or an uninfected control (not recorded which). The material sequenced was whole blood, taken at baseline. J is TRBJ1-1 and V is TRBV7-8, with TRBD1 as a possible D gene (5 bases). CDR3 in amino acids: CASSPRGQVNTEAFF. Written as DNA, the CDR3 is TGTGCCAGCAGCCCCCGGGGCCAGGTGAACACTGAAGCTTTCTTT.